A single sample gave rise to the 20 T cell receptor beta chains below, sequenced in a study of early stage breast cancer tumors (dated by TCRdb to 2017 to 2019). Library preparation was by the immunoSEQ multiplex PCR assay. In TCRdb, the immuneACCESS table is reduced to in-frame sequences with V and J assigned. These tables do not hold every clone; where another copy was compared, an unresolved V gene accounts for under half, and the others remain unexplained. The sample has some 8,400 clones on record, roughly 77% of them singletons. The ten most abundant clones make up roughly 8.5% of the sample. The specimen sequenced was normal breast tissue next to the tumor. Receptors were obtained from a person aged 55 to 69 with breast cancer.

The chain combines TRBV18 with TRBJ2-2, with unresolved D. Trimming shortened V by 1 base and J by 0 bases, and 6 bases separated the two germline ends. Germline V gene sequence: CDR1 KGHSH, CDR2 LQKENI. This CDR3 contains 15 residues. CDR3 bases: TGTGCCAGCTCACCACAGAACGCGAACACCGGGGAGCTGTTTTTT. Translation: CASSPQNANTGELFF.

The gene calls are TRBV2 and TRBJ1-1; 8 positions agree with TRBD1. The V segment lost 5 bases and the J segment 1 base; nucleotides outside the gene matches: 3. Germline loops: CDR1 SNHLY, CDR2 FYNNEI. The CDR3 totals 14 residues. The CDR3 DNA is TGTGCCAGCAGTAGGGGACAGGCGAACACTGAAGCTTTCTTT. As protein: CASSRGQANTEAFF.

V and J are TRBV6-6 and TRBJ1-2; D gene uncertain. Germline values: CDR1 MNHNY, CDR2 SVGAGI (reference sequence). V lost 6 bases and J lost 0, with 11 bases in between. This CDR3 region has 14 residues. The CDR3 protein is CASRLTISNYGYTF. The CDR3 DNA reads TGTGCCAGCAGATTAACAATTTCTAACTATGGCTACACCTTC.

The rearrangement uses TRBV10-3 and TRBJ1-1; 7 bases match TRBD1. V was pared by 10 bases and J by 3 bases, with 8 bases of the junction left unmatched. This CDR3 comprises 13 residues. CDR1 is ENHRY, CDR2 SYGVKD, per germline. The CDR3 protein is CATRGRLDTEAFF. CDR3 bases: TGTGCCACTAGGGGGCGGCTTGACACTGAAGCTTTCTTT.

This clone was seen a few times. V usage is TRBV15 and J usage is TRBJ2-1; D is ambiguous. The ends were cut back, 3 bases at V and 8 bases at J, with 8 bases in the middle. Germline CDR1 LNHNV, CDR2 YYDKDF (reference sequence). The CDR3 has 12 residues. CDR3 DNA: TGTGCCACCAGCAGTTACATCGATGAGCAGTTCTTC. It codes for CATSSYIDEQFF. The full variable domain, with the rest looked up from reference TRBV15 and TRBJ2-1, is DAMVIQNPRYQVTQFGKPVTLSCSQTLNHNVMYWYQQKSSQAPKLLFHYYDKDFNNEADTPDNFQSRRPNTSFCFLDIRSPGLGDTAMYLCATSSYIDEQFFGPGTRLTVL.

The chain joins TRBV4-2 to TRBJ1-2; a possible D gene is TRBD1 (5 bases). CDR3 length: 16 amino acids. V lost 0 bases and J 8 bases, leaving 19 bases between the germline ends. Per germline, CDR1 LGHNA and CDR2 YNFKEQ. The CDR3 sequence is CASSQDFYETVTGYTF. Here the CDR3 DNA reads TGTGCCAGCAGCCAAGATTTTTATGAGACAGTGACCGGCTACACCTTC.

J is TRBJ1-6 and V is TRBV19, with a weak D call TRBD1 (5 bases). Looked up from germline, CDR1 is LNHDA and CDR2 is SQIVND (reference sequence). The CDR3 has 13 amino acids. The V and J ends lost 6 bases and 3 bases respectively, with 6 bases between them. The CDR3 spells CASSRDYNSPLHF. CDR3 sequence (DNA): TGTGCCAGTAGCAGGGACTATAATTCACCCCTCCACTTT.

This rearrangement joins TRBV11-3 to TRBJ2-5; 8 nucleotides match TRBD2. J gave up 0 bases and V 5 bases, and 2 bases lay outside the gene matches. The CDR3 loop spans 14 amino acids. The germline V gene encodes CDR1 SGHNT and CDR2 YENEEA. The CDR3 region is CASSPGGDQETQYF. The CDR3 nucleotides read TGTGCCAGCAGCCCGGGGGGGGACCAAGAGACCCAGTACTTC.

CDR3 region: CASSSSGSSYNEQFF. The CDR3 DNA sequence: TGTGCCAGTAGTTCTAGCGGGAGCTCCTACAATGAGCAGTTCTTC. This chain connects TRBV19 to TRBJ2-1, with 10 nucleotides matching TRBD2. This CDR3 has 15 residues. J lost 0 bases, V lost 5 bases, and 1 base had no gene match. Germline V gene data show CDR1 as LNHDA and CDR2 as SQIVND (reference sequence).

V is TRBV5-8 and J is TRBJ2-3; D is perhaps TRBD1 (6 bases). Germline lookup yields CDR1 SGHTS and CDR2 YDEGEE. V was pared by 4 bases and J by 7 bases, with 13 bases between. This CDR3 contains 13 residues. CDR3 amino acids: CASSILRGNTQYF. For the CDR3, the DNA is TGTGCCAGCAGCATCCTCAGGGGCAATACGCAGTATTTT.

The chain joins TRBV29-1 to TRBJ2-2, with D possibly being TRBD1 (5 bases). V lost 2 bases and J lost 4, with 11 bases in between. Germline CDR1 SQVTM, CDR2 ANQGSEA. CDR3 size: 14 residues. The DNA of the CDR3 is TGCAGCGTTGAACAGGGTCTCGGCACCGGGGAGCTGTTTTTT. This codes for CSVEQGLGTGELFF.

The chain couples TRBV5-1 to TRBJ2-1, with D perhaps matching TRBD1 (6 bases). Germline CDR1 SGHRS, CDR2 YFSETQ. This CDR3 is 15 amino acids long. Trimming shortened V by 2 bases and J by 4 bases, and 13 bases separated the two germline ends. The CDR3: CASSLTLGAYNEQFF. CDR3 coding DNA: TGCGCCAGCAGCTTAACTCTGGGGGCTTACAATGAGCAGTTCTTC.

This chain links TRBV19 with TRBJ2-3, with D possibly TRBD1 on 6 matching bases. Trimming removed 10 bases at V and 1 base at J, with 12 bases between. This CDR3 is 13 amino acids long. The germline V gene has CDR1 LNHDA and CDR2 SQIVND (reference sequence). CDR3 sequence: CATVRQGTDTQYF. CDR3 nucleotide sequence: TGTGCCACCGTCCGACAGGGCACAGATACGCAGTATTTT.

This rearrangement joins TRBV10-3 to TRBJ1-6; 7 nucleotides agree with TRBD1. V was clipped by 3 bases and J by 15 bases; unmatched bases: 11. The CDR3 is 14 amino acids. CDR1 ENHRY and CDR2 SYGVKD come from the germline V gene. CDR3 amino acids: CAISDPGEGAILHF. The CDR3 coding sequence is TGTGCCATCAGTGATCCGGGTGAGGGGGCGATCCTCCACTTT.

The V call is TRBV28, the J call TRBJ2-1; no clear D gene. Germline CDR1 MDHEN, CDR2 SYDVKM. The length of the CDR3 is 12 residues. The V and J ends lost 4 bases and 5 bases respectively, with 6 bases between them. CDR3 sequence: CASSSQHNEQFF. Written as DNA, the CDR3 is TGTGCCAGCAGTTCACAGCACAATGAGCAGTTCTTC.

The chain carries TRBV29-1 and TRBJ1-1; D gene uncertain. CDR1 is SQVTM, CDR2 ANQGSEA, per germline. This CDR3 comprises 12 residues. Trimming shortened V by 8 bases and J by 4 bases, and 14 bases separated the two germline ends. CDR3 DNA: TGCAGCCTCTCTCTGGGGTCCACTGAAGCTTTCTTT. Translating gives CSLSLGSTEAFF.

The V gene is TRBV4-1, the J gene TRBJ2-3; TRBD1 is a possible D gene (5 bases). Trimming left V 0 bases short and J 5 bases short, with 15 bases between. CDR3 size: 16 residues. Per germline, CDR1 MGHRA and CDR2 YSYEKL. The CDR3 DNA reads as TGCGCCAGCAGCCAAGATCTGGGCCAGGGCGAAGATACGCAGTATTTT. This sequence encodes CASSQDLGQGEDTQYF.

This chain joins TRBV25-1 and TRBJ1-2; D might be TRBD1 (6 bases). Germline V gene lookup returns CDR1 MGHDK and CDR2 SYGVNS. This CDR3 has 14 residues. The ends were cut back, 4 bases at V and 3 bases at J, with 12 bases in the middle. Here the CDR3 DNA reads TGTGCCAGCAGTGCCACAGGGAATTACTATGGCTACACCTTC. Its protein is CASSATGNYYGYTF.

The chain recombines TRBV6-5 with TRBJ1-1; D remains unclear. Germline V gene lookup returns CDR1 MNHEY and CDR2 SVGAGI. The CDR3 is 15 amino acids. Deletions cut 2 bases from V and 3 bases from J, with 13 bases between. The CDR3 is CASSYNEGTYTEAFF. DNA of the CDR3: TGTGCCAGCAGTTACAATGAGGGCACCTACACTGAAGCTTTCTTT.

V is TRBV6-6 and J is TRBJ2-7; TRBD2 agrees at 7 bases. Germline CDR1 and CDR2: MNHNY and SVGAGI (reference sequence). V shed 8 bases and J 6 bases; nucleotides not matched to a gene: 7. The CDR3 is 12 residues long. The CDR3 loop is CASVRGRGEQYF. The CDR3 DNA reads as TGTGCCAGCGTACGCGGGAGAGGCGAGCAGTACTTC.